The clone carrying this T cell receptor (beta chain) has just a few counts. A second PCR, run for roughly 7 to 11 cycles, used a sample-barcoded 5' primer plus a J-beta primer mix. Each cDNA was tagged by a template-switch adaptor containing 12 random nucleotides. TCRdb passed the 5' RACE reads through MiXCR, listing each CDR3 protein once. The table shows more than 650,000 distinct CDR3 sequences, with about a fifth occurring only once. The donors, aged roughly 6 to 95, were healthy Caucasians from Russia. Every sample gave at least 5.5 micrograms of total RNA when it was extracted. This entry is derived from a study of blood T cells in healthy people across ages. The sequencing sample was made of blood. The TCR comes from a man in his 70s in good health.

CDR3 protein: CASSQVLIQETQYF. CDR3 DNA: TGCGCCAGCAGCCAAGTCCTAATACAAGAGACCCAGTACTTC. V is TRBV4-3 and J is TRBJ2-5, with unresolved D. The CDR3 is 14 residues long. V was clipped by 1 base and J by 2 bases, with 8 bases between them. Germline V gives CDR1 LGHNA, CDR2 YSLEER.